One and the same sample provided the 17 T cell receptor beta chains below, sequenced in a study of T cells of healthy individuals. Each CDR3 protein is one row after TCRdb ran MiXCR on the 5' RACE reads. This table has just over 40,000 distinct CDR3 sequences, around 4.5% appearing once. Receptor source: a human donor in good health.

Ten or more counts support this clonotype. This chain joins TRBV24-1 and TRBJ1-1; no firm D call. V was shortened by 0 bases and J by 4 bases, with 11 bases between the two germline ends. The CDR3 runs to 15 residues. Germline lookup yields CDR1 KGHDR and CDR2 SFDVKD. DNA of the CDR3: TGTGCCACCAGTGATTTGGGGGAAAAGGGCACTGAAGCTTTCTTT. Its protein product is CATSDLGEKGTEAFF.

The sample holds many counts of this clonotype. The V gene is TRBV27, the J gene TRBJ2-1; D possibly corresponds to TRBD1 (5 bases). The length of the CDR3 is 13 residues. Trimming took off 3 bases at V and 3 bases at J, with 6 bases between the two ends. Germline assignment: CDR1 MNHEY and CDR2 SMNVEV (reference sequence). The CDR3 nucleotides read TGTGCCAGCAGTTTGGGGCGCTACAATGAGCAGTTCTTC. This translates into CASSLGRYNEQFF.

This clonotype occurred a few times. The chain uses TRBV12-3 or TRBV12-4 and TRBJ2-4; 8 nucleotides agree with TRBD1. This CDR3 contains 14 residues. V shed 6 bases, J shed 8 bases, and the junction held 9 bases outside the gene matches. CDR3 residues: CASSLRQGWHIQYF. The CDR3 DNA follows: TGTGCCAGCAGCCTAAGACAGGGGTGGCACATTCAGTACTTC.

This clonotype occurred many times. The V gene is TRBV27, the J gene TRBJ1-5; D might be TRBD1 (6 bases). This CDR3 has 13 residues. Trimming removed 8 bases at V and 4 bases at J, with 12 bases between. CDR1 and CDR2 from the germline V gene are MNHEY and SMNVEV (reference sequence). The CDR3, as DNA: TGTGCCAGCGGGTTAACAGGGAATCAGCCCCAGCATTTT. This translates into CASGLTGNQPQHF.

This clonotype was observed at least ten times. The chain joins TRBV5-4 to TRBJ2-1, with a possible D match to TRBD1 (6 bases). The CDR3 length is 15 residues. Germline lookup yields CDR1 SGHNT and CDR2 YYREEE (reference sequence). V was trimmed by 4 bases and J by 3 bases, leaving 14 bases between them. The CDR3 DNA reads TGTGCCAGCAGCCTGCCCGTGACAGGCTACAATGAGCAGTTCTTC. It codes for CASSLPVTGYNEQFF.

Many counts were recorded for this clonotype. The CDR3 protein is CASSRGLMNTEAFF. The CDR3 nucleotides read TGTGCCAGCAGCCGCGGACTGATGAACACTGAAGCTTTCTTT. The J gene is TRBJ1-1, the V gene TRBV6-5; D call uncertain. V was trimmed by 6 bases and J by 0 bases, leaving 11 bases between them. The CDR3 covers 14 residues. CDR1 is MNHEY and CDR2 is SVGAGI in the germline V gene.

This clonotype has at least ten counts. This chain links TRBV20-1 with TRBJ2-7, with D tentatively TRBD1 or TRBD2 (6 bases each). Trimming cost V 4 bases and J 5 bases, with 15 bases left between them. Germline loops: CDR1 DFQATT, CDR2 SNEGSKA (reference sequence). This CDR3 has 13 residues. CDR3 sequence (DNA): TGCAGTGCTACCGACACGGGGGCAAACGAGCAGTACTTC. Protein sequence: CSATDTGANEQYF.

Ten or more counts support this clonotype. The chain has TRBV2 and TRBJ1-1; D gene unclear. The ends were cut back, 2 bases at V and 10 bases at J, with 23 bases in the middle. Germline-derived CDR1 and CDR2 are SNHLY and FYNNEI. This CDR3 region has 16 residues. CDR3 DNA: TGTGCCAGCAGTGAAAGTTGGGGATTTAGGGTTGCGCGAGCTTTCTTT. Its protein product is CASSESWGFRVARAFF.

This clonotype was found a few times. The chain's CDR3 is CATSRDSWDMNEKLFF. The CDR3 nucleotides read TGTGCCACCAGCAGAGATTCGTGGGACATGAATGAAAAACTGTTTTTT. V is TRBV15 and J is TRBJ1-4; weak D call: TRBD1 (6 bases). Trimming shortened V by 0 bases and J by 5 bases, and 13 bases separated the two germline ends. Germline CDR1 reads LNHNV; CDR2 reads YYDKDF (reference sequence). The CDR3 length is 16 residues. Using reference TRBV15 and TRBJ1-4 for the parts outside the CDR3, the full variable domain is DAMVIQNPRYQVTQFGKPVTLSCSQTLNHNVMYWYQQKSSQAPKLLFHYYDKDFNNEADTPDNFQSRRPNTSFCFLDIRSPGLGDTAMYLCATSRDSWDMNEKLFFGSGTQLSVL.

This clonotype was seen many times. The rearrangement joins TRBV28 to TRBJ2-5; D gene unclear. V lost 7 bases and J 4 bases, leaving 10 bases between the germline ends. The CDR3 is made up of 12 amino acids. Germline V gives CDR1 MDHEN, CDR2 SYDVKM. The CDR3 DNA reads as TGTGCCAGCACCAAAACGCGAGAGACCCAGTACTTC. Residues: CASTKTRETQYF.

There are many counts of this clonotype. DNA for the CDR3: TGTGCCAGCAGTGGGGGAATGGGTTCACCCCTCCACTTT. Translated, it gives CASSGGMGSPLHF. The rearrangement joins TRBV5-4 to TRBJ1-6; a weak D match, TRBD1 (5 bases). This CDR3 contains 13 residues. V was clipped by 5 bases and J by 9 bases, with 12 bases between them. Per germline, CDR1 SGHNT and CDR2 YYREEE (reference sequence).

The chain employs TRBV7-8 and TRBJ2-5, with 7 bases matching TRBD1. CDR3 length equals 14 residues. V gave up 5 bases and J gave up 5 bases; unmatched junction bases: 8. CDR1 and CDR2 (germline): SGHVS, FQNEAQ. In nucleotides, the CDR3 is TGTGCCAGCAGCCCGACAGGGTTTTTGGAGACCCAGTACTTC. This translates into CASSPTGFLETQYF. The complete variable domain, with remaining parts taken from reference TRBV7-8 and TRBJ2-5, reads GAGVSQSPRYKVAKRGQDVALRCDPISGHVSLFWYQQALGQGPEFLTYFQNEAQLDKSGLPSDRFFAERPEGSVSTLKIQRTQQEDSAVYLCASSPTGFLETQYFGPGTRLLVL.

This clonotype was counted at least ten times. The chain combines TRBV6-4 with TRBJ2-3; maybe TRBD2 (6 bases). The CDR3 totals 13 residues. V lost 6 bases and J 2 bases, leaving 9 bases between the germline ends. Looked up from germline, CDR1 is MRHNA and CDR2 is SNTAGT. In nucleotides, the CDR3 is TGTGCCAGCAGGCGGGACTCCACAGATACGCAGTATTTT. Encoded protein: CASRRDSTDTQYF.

This clonotype was recorded at least ten times. This chain links TRBV20-1 with TRBJ1-2; 8 bases align to TRBD1. Germline V gene lookup returns CDR1 DFQATT and CDR2 SNEGSKA (reference sequence). J was trimmed by 4 bases and V by 4 bases; bases with no gene match: 2. The CDR3 has 12 amino acids. The CDR3 DNA sequence: TGCAGTGCTAATACAGGGGGCTATGGCTACACCTTC. Its translation: CSANTGGYGYTF.

This clonotype was found many times. CDR3 bases: TGTGCCAGCAGCCTCGGACTAGCGGGAGGGACGGAAACCGGGGAGCTGTTTTTT. This sequence encodes CASSLGLAGGTETGELFF. The chain couples TRBV7-9 to TRBJ2-2; TRBD2 matches at 15 bases. This CDR3 contains 18 residues. The germline gives CDR1 SEHNR, CDR2 FQNEAQ (reference sequence). Losses at the gene ends were 5 bases for V and 5 bases for J; bases not matched to a gene: 9.

This chain uses TRBV28 with TRBJ2-5; 12 nucleotides line up with TRBD1. The CDR3 sequence is 17 residues long. With V trimmed by 6 bases and J by 4 bases, 12 bases remained unmatched. Germline V gene lookup returns CDR1 MDHEN and CDR2 SYDVKM. CDR3 region: CASSPNLGQGAGETQYF. In DNA, the CDR3 is TGTGCCAGCAGCCCCAACTTGGGACAGGGGGCGGGAGAGACCCAGTACTTC.

The table lists this clonotype with a few counts. The chain couples TRBV30 to TRBJ2-3; D is undetermined. Trimming left V 7 bases short and J 1 base short, with 12 bases between. The germline gives CDR1 GTSNPN, CDR2 SVGIG (reference sequence). The CDR3 sequence is 13 residues long. The CDR3 region has the DNA TGTGCCTTCGGTGCCTCTGGCACAGATACGCAGTATTTT. It translates to CAFGASGTDTQYF.